This T cell receptor beta chain was found in a study of T-cell memory formation after mild COVID-19. Study background: The study found TCR clusters largely donor specific. Overall study results and limits: In pre-infection memory, a portion of responding clones appeared, which suggested that cross-reactive memory joined.

Of note for this clonotype: Its specificity is unknown.

The CDR3 extends over 15 amino acids. V gave up 3 bases and J gave up 4 bases; unmatched junction bases: 9. Germline values: CDR1 SGHRS, CDR2 YFSETQ. Via MiXCR, TCRdb re-called the 5' RACE reads, giving one row per CDR3 protein. The sample has about half a million distinct CDR3 sequences, about 18% seen once. The origin of this receptor is an adult woman who had mild COVID-19 (a few samples of this study predate the infection). Cell type and time point are not known. V gene TRBV5-1 combines with J gene TRBJ2-7; 8 nucleotides agree with TRBD1. Source material: PBMCs or a T cell subset sorted from them (not recorded which). CDR3 in amino acids: CASSSGQGIAYEQYF. The CDR3 DNA reads TGCGCCAGCAGCTCAGGACAGGGAATCGCTTACGAGCAGTACTTC.